Below are 9 T cell receptor beta chains sequenced from a single sample in a study of response to subunit inactivated influenza vaccine. TCRdb itself ran the RT-PCR reads through MiXCR, one entry per CDR3 protein. Counted here are 600,000 to 850,000 distinct CDR3 sequences, approximately 15% occurring once; the ten biggest clones make up roughly 7.6%. Sequenced here: PBMCs from blood, sampled 14 to 15 days before vaccination. All receptors come from a man aged 45 to 65 who received an inactivated influenza vaccine.

This clonotype appeared once. CDR3 in DNA: TGTGCCAGCAGTACTCCGGGACTAGCCGCGTTCAATGAGCAGTTCTTC. As protein: CASSTPGLAAFNEQFF. The chain carries TRBV5-4 and TRBJ2-1; 9 bases line up with TRBD2. The junction had 12 bases not matched to a gene; V was cut back by 5 bases and J by 6 bases. CDR3 length equals 16 residues. Germline V lookup: CDR1 SGHNT, CDR2 YYREEE (reference sequence). The whole variable domain, remainder taken from reference TRBV5-4 and TRBJ2-1, is ETGVTQSPTHLIKTRGQQVTLRCSSQSGHNTVSWYQQALGQGPQFIFQYYREEENGRGNFPPRFSGLQFPNYSSELNVNALELDDSALYLCASSTPGLAAFNEQFFGPGTRLTVL.

The rearrangement joins TRBV28 to TRBJ2-7; D remains unclear. The V and J ends lost 7 bases and 2 bases respectively, with 15 bases between them. The CDR3 covers 14 residues. Germline V CDR1 and CDR2: MDHEN, SYDVKM. The DNA for the CDR3 is TGTGCCAGCACCGGACCCAGCACCCCCTACGAGCAGTACTTC. As protein: CASTGPSTPYEQYF. Full variable domain (missing parts from reference TRBV28 and TRBJ2-7): DVKVTQSSRYLVKRTGEKVFLECVQDMDHENMFWYRQDPGLGLRLIYFSYDVKMKEKGDIPEGYSVSREKKERFSLILESASTNQTSMYLCASTGPSTPYEQYFGPGTRLTVT.

The chain employs TRBV7-8 and TRBJ2-3; TRBD1 agrees at 7 bases. This CDR3 contains 15 residues. V was pared by 6 bases and J by 3 bases, with 9 bases of the junction left unmatched. CDR1 and CDR2 from the germline V gene are SGHVS and FQNEAQ. CDR3 protein: CASRRTGVGTDTQYF. The CDR3 coding sequence is TGTGCCAGCAGACGAACAGGGGTCGGGACAGATACGCAGTATTTT.

Only a few counts were recorded for this clonotype. The chain has TRBV20-1 and TRBJ2-1, with D uncertain. Germline CDR1 reads DFQATT; CDR2 reads SNEGSKA (reference sequence). V was pared by 4 bases and J by 10 bases, with 11 bases between. The CDR3 contains 11 residues. This CDR3 is CSATDWNEQFF. In nucleotides, the CDR3 is TGCAGTGCTACCGACTGGAACGAGCAGTTCTTC.

The rearrangement uses TRBV20-1 and TRBJ2-1; D is ambiguous. Germline CDR1 reads DFQATT; CDR2 reads SNEGSKA (reference sequence). Trimming stripped 5 bases from V and 5 bases from J, with 13 bases between. The CDR3 spans 13 residues. CDR3 sequence reads: CSAFFTVHNEQFF. DNA of the CDR3: TGCAGTGCTTTTTTCACTGTACACAATGAGCAGTTCTTC.

This clonotype was observed a handful of times. The chain combines TRBV4-3 with TRBJ1-2; D unclear. The CDR3 is 15 residues long. V shed 0 bases and J shed 8 bases, with 16 bases lying between them. CDR1 and CDR2 (germline): LGHNA, YSLEER. CDR3 sequence: CASSQEILGQDGYTF. The CDR3 DNA follows: TGCGCCAGCAGCCAAGAGATTTTGGGTCAGGACGGCTACACCTTC.

This clonotype was found a few times. The chain is built from TRBV7-7 and TRBJ2-4; D is unresolved. Germline V gene lookup returns CDR1 SSHAT and CDR2 FNYEAQ (reference sequence). The CDR3 is 16 amino acids. V gave up 0 bases and J gave up 0 bases, with 9 bases separating them. CDR3 sequence (DNA): TGTGCCAGCAGCTTAGCCGCGAAACTAGCCAAAAACATTCAGTACTTC. Its protein is CASSLAAKLAKNIQYF.

This clonotype turned up a few times. The V and J genes are TRBV20-1 and TRBJ1-3; 10 bases align to TRBD1. The CDR3 has 14 amino acids. With 2 bases clipped from V and 7 bases from J, the junction kept 5 bases outside the gene matches. Germline V gives CDR1 DFQATT, CDR2 SNEGSKA (reference sequence). The CDR3 is CSARSGTGVNTIYF. In DNA, the CDR3 is TGCAGTGCTAGATCCGGGACAGGGGTGAACACCATATATTTT.

This clonotype was seen a few times. CDR3 nucleotide sequence: TGCAGCGTTGAAGTTCCGGGGCTAGACTATGGCTACACCTTC. It yields the protein CSVEVPGLDYGYTF. This chain links TRBV29-1 with TRBJ1-2, with D maybe TRBD1 (5 bases). Per germline, CDR1 SQVTM and CDR2 ANQGSEA. The CDR3 is 14 residues long. V lost 1 base and J lost 3, with 12 bases in between.